This T cell receptor (beta chain) derives from a study of OX40 agonist ivuxolimab in advanced cancers. About the study: The dose-escalation cohort had hepatocellular carcinoma, melanoma, renal cell or head and neck cancer. Of mixed ages from about 23 to 90 and averaging around 60 years, the group was roughly 85% male.

The length of the CDR3 is 13 residues. Trimming pared 4 bases from V and 5 bases from J, leaving 9 bases between. Per the germline V gene, CDR1 is MGHRA and CDR2 is YSYEKL. Sequenced by immunoSEQ multiplex PCR; TCRdb stores in-frame clones only, minus some. The table has tens of thousands of clones, roughly 89% seen once. This rearrangement joins TRBV4-1 to TRBJ2-1, with D possibly TRBD1 on 6 matching bases. The source was CD4+ or CD8+ T cells sorted from blood, collected in a trial of the OX40 agonist ivuxolimab. The origin of this receptor is an adult with an advanced solid tumor such as melanoma, head and neck, liver or kidney cancer. CDR3 sequence (DNA): TGCGCCAGCAGCCTCCAGGGGAACAATGAGCAGTTCTTC. Its translation is CASSLQGNNEQFF.